These 22 T cell receptor beta chains share one sample of origin, sequenced in a study of response to subunit inactivated influenza vaccine. TCRdb used MiXCR to reprocess the RT-PCR reads, holding one entry per CDR3 protein. The sample records approximately 700,000 distinct CDR3 sequences, about 15% being singletons. The starting material was PBMCs from blood, obtained 14 to 15 days before vaccination. The source of these receptors is a middle-aged man who received an inactivated influenza vaccine.

This chain's CDR3 is CASSQGPLPTQYF. The CDR3 DNA reads as TGTGCCAGCAGCCAGGGACCCCTTCCGACCCAGTACTTC. The chain links TRBV7-6 to TRBJ2-5; D is tentatively TRBD1 or TRBD2 (5 bases each). Germline CDR1 is SGHVS and CDR2 is FNYEAQ. The CDR3 has 13 residues. V was trimmed by 5 bases and J by 7 bases, leaving 14 bases between them.

V and J are TRBV20-1 and TRBJ2-5; D perhaps matches TRBD1 (6 bases). The CDR3 totals 12 residues. Germline V lookup: CDR1 DFQATT, CDR2 SNEGSKA (reference sequence). V was trimmed by 4 bases and J by 5 bases, leaving 11 bases between them. CDR3 sequence reads: CSANSGEETQYF. Written as DNA, the CDR3 is TGCAGTGCTAACTCAGGGGAGGAGACCCAGTACTTC.

This clonotype was seen a few times. The chain is built from TRBV3-1 and TRBJ2-3, with TRBD2 identical over 14 bases. Trimming cost V 4 bases and J 14 bases; bases outside gene matches: 11. The CDR3 covers 15 residues. The V gene's germline CDR1 is LGHDT and CDR2 YNNKEL (reference sequence). This CDR3 is CASSRGTSGGRARYF. DNA for the CDR3: TGTGCCAGCAGCCGAGGGACTAGCGGGGGCCGGGCCCGGTATTTT.

This clonotype came up a few times. CDR3 bases: TGTGCCAGCGCGGGGACGGTAACCTACGAGCAGTACTTC. Translation gives CASAGTVTYEQYF. The V call is TRBV6-1, the J call TRBJ2-7; tentatively, D is TRBD2 (6 bases). The germline V gene encodes CDR1 MNHNS and CDR2 SASEGT. Trimming pared 8 bases from V and 2 bases from J, leaving 13 bases between. The CDR3 sequence is 13 residues long.

This clonotype occurred many times. This chain connects TRBV7-9 to TRBJ2-1, with 9 bases lining up with TRBD2. The germline CDR1 and CDR2 sequences are SEHNR and FQNEAQ (reference sequence). V lost 4 bases and J lost 0; bases outside the gene matches: 4. CDR3 length equals 16 residues. This CDR3 is CASSSYSGSSYNEQFF. CDR3 nucleotides: TGTGCCAGCAGCTCATATAGCGGGAGCTCCTACAATGAGCAGTTCTTC.

This clonotype showed up just a few times. The rearrangement joins TRBV5-1 to TRBJ2-7; D is ambiguous. V dropped 4 bases and J dropped 6 bases, with 14 bases sitting between them. Germline V gives CDR1 SGHRS, CDR2 YFSETQ. This CDR3 is built from 13 residues. The CDR3 reads CASSVSRSREQYF. The CDR3 bases are TGCGCCAGCAGCGTAAGTAGGAGTCGCGAGCAGTACTTC.

This clonotype appeared many times. The V gene is TRBV6-5, the J gene TRBJ2-3; D ambiguous. Trimming left V 0 bases short and J 3 bases short, with 4 bases between. This CDR3 has 13 amino acids. The germline V gene has CDR1 MNHEY and CDR2 SVGAGI. CDR3 protein: CASSYSGTDTQYF. Here the CDR3 DNA reads TGTGCCAGCAGTTACTCGGGTACAGATACGCAGTATTTT.

The chain carries TRBV20-1 and TRBJ1-5; 7 bases map to TRBD1. The CDR3 extends over 14 amino acids. The V segment lost 6 bases and the J segment 5 bases; nucleotides outside the gene matches: 10. Per the germline V gene, CDR1 is DFQATT and CDR2 is SNEGSKA (reference sequence). The CDR3 spells CSALPVQGDQPQHF. CDR3 DNA: TGCAGTGCCCTTCCCGTGCAGGGGGATCAGCCCCAGCATTTT.

This clonotype was seen only a few times. This chain joins TRBV4-3 and TRBJ1-2; possible D gene TRBD1, 5 bases. V shed 4 bases and J shed 8 bases, with 14 bases lying between them. This CDR3 has 13 amino acids. Per the germline V gene, CDR1 is LGHNA and CDR2 is YSLEER. The CDR3 is CASSPRWGEGYTF. CDR3 coding DNA: TGCGCCAGCAGCCCCCGTTGGGGGGAAGGCTACACCTTC.

This clonotype was seen just once. This could be a read error, since a much larger clone is one nucleotide away. The rearrangement uses TRBV24-1 and TRBJ2-2; 9 nucleotides align to TRBD1. The length of the CDR3 is 14 residues. Germline loops: CDR1 KGHDR, CDR2 SFDVKD. With 5 bases clipped from V and 4 bases from J, the junction kept 1 base outside the gene matches. The CDR3 coding sequence is TGTGCCACCAGTGTACAGGGGGCCACCGGGGAGCTGTTTTTT. Its translation is CATSVQGATGELFF.

The V gene is TRBV20-1, the J gene TRBJ1-1; D may be TRBD1 (5 bases). V was trimmed by 0 bases and J by 1 base, leaving 9 bases between them. This CDR3 spans 14 amino acids. Germline V gene sequence: CDR1 DFQATT, CDR2 SNEGSKA (reference sequence). CDR3 sequence: CSAREGAGNTEAFF. In nucleotides, the CDR3 is TGCAGTGCTAGAGAAGGGGCAGGGAACACTGAAGCTTTCTTT.

V gene TRBV15 combines with J gene TRBJ2-1; 7 bases map to TRBD1. The CDR3 extends over 15 amino acids. Germline V lookup: CDR1 LNHNV, CDR2 YYDKDF (reference sequence). The V and J ends lost 0 bases and 4 bases, in that order; junction bases with no gene match: 3. The CDR3 DNA reads TGTGCCACCAGCAGAGATAGGGGGCAGTACAATGAGCAGTTCTTC. Translated, it gives CATSRDRGQYNEQFF.

At least ten counts were recorded for this clonotype. This sequence joins TRBV29-1 and TRBJ2-1, with 9 bases identical to TRBD1. The CDR3 extends over 16 amino acids. The V gene end was trimmed by 4 bases and the J gene end by 7 bases; junction bases not matched to a gene: 14. The germline V gene encodes CDR1 SQVTM and CDR2 ANQGSEA. The CDR3 bases are TGCAGCGTTGCGGTTCGGTCGGGACAGGGTAAGAATGAGCAGTTCTTC. Translation gives CSVAVRSGQGKNEQFF.

The rearrangement links TRBV3-1 to TRBJ2-7; 8 bases are shared with TRBD2. The CDR3 spans 16 residues. After removal of 0 bases from V and 3 bases from J, the junction contained 7 bases not matched to a gene. Germline lookup yields CDR1 LGHDT and CDR2 YNNKEL (reference sequence). For the CDR3, the DNA is TGTGCCAGCAGCCAAGATTCGGGGGGGAAGGTCTACGAGCAGTACTTC. Its protein product is CASSQDSGGKVYEQYF.

This clonotype was observed a handful of times. This chain connects TRBV20-1 to TRBJ2-3, with unresolved D. CDR3 length: 10 amino acids. Trimming cost V 6 bases and J 3 bases, with 4 bases left between them. Germline V gene sequence: CDR1 DFQATT, CDR2 SNEGSKA (reference sequence). The CDR3 nucleotides read TGCAGTGCCTTTACAGATACGCAGTATTTT. This translates into CSAFTDTQYF.

The V and J genes are TRBV11-1 and TRBJ2-1; TRBD2 aligns across 11 bases. The CDR3 covers 19 residues. V was pared by 2 bases and J by 7 bases, with 16 bases of the junction left unmatched. The germline V gene has CDR1 SGHAT and CDR2 FQDESV (reference sequence). The CDR3 reads CASSLTVAVAGGPGNEQFF. In DNA, the CDR3 is TGTGCCAGCAGCTTAACAGTCGCGGTAGCGGGAGGGCCGGGGAATGAGCAGTTCTTC.

J is TRBJ1-6 and V is TRBV5-1; TRBD1 aligns across 7 bases. Germline assignment: CDR1 SGHRS and CDR2 YFSETQ. This CDR3 contains 14 residues. V trimming: 4 bases; J trimming: 10 bases; junction bases outside the gene matches: 8. The CDR3 sequence is CASSLGGDRSPLHF. The CDR3 coding sequence is TGCGCCAGCAGCCTGGGAGGGGACAGATCACCCCTCCACTTT.

This clonotype was seen many times. V is TRBV20-1 and J is TRBJ2-1, with 14 bases fitting TRBD2. This CDR3 comprises 14 residues. Per germline, CDR1 DFQATT and CDR2 SNEGSKA (reference sequence). The J segment lost 6 bases and the V segment lost 6 bases, leaving 4 bases of the junction unmatched. As DNA, the CDR3 is TGCAGTGCAGGGGGACTAGCGGGAGCCAATGAGCAGTTCTTC. The encoded protein is CSAGGLAGANEQFF.

The chain couples TRBV28 to TRBJ2-7; 8 bases match TRBD2. V was clipped by 2 bases and J by 3 bases; unmatched bases: 6. Germline CDR1 is MDHEN and CDR2 is SYDVKM. The CDR3 is 15 amino acids. CDR3 residues: CASSLGSGRYYEQYF. CDR3 DNA sequence: TGTGCCAGCAGTTTAGGAAGCGGGAGATACTACGAGCAGTACTTC.

V is TRBV18 and J is TRBJ2-1; D not certain. The CDR3 has 16 residues. The germline gives CDR1 KGHSH, CDR2 LQKENI. V was clipped by 3 bases and J by 0 bases, with 12 bases between them. The CDR3 DNA follows: TGTGCCAGCTCACCGGGGTACAATCCCTCCTACAATGAGCAGTTCTTC. It is translated as CASSPGYNPSYNEQFF.

The genes are TRBV5-1 and TRBJ2-5; 9 positions agree with TRBD1. CDR1 is SGHRS, CDR2 YFSETQ, per germline. There are 14 residues in the CDR3. V trimming: 4 bases; J trimming: 5 bases; junction bases outside the gene matches: 6. CDR3 in amino acids: CASSPGTGPETQYF. As DNA, the CDR3 is TGCGCCAGCAGCCCCGGGACAGGGCCCGAGACCCAGTACTTC. Looking up the rest from reference TRBV5-1 and TRBJ2-5 gives the full variable domain: KAGVTQTPRYLIKTRGQQVTLSCSPISGHRSVSWYQQTPGQGLQFLFEYFSETQRNKGNFPGRFSGRQFSNSRSEMNVSTLELGDSALYLCASSPGTGPETQYFGPGTRLLVL.

This clonotype was counted at least ten times. The chain recombines TRBV6-5 with TRBJ1-2; D is perhaps TRBD1 (6 bases). Germline CDR1 MNHEY, CDR2 SVGAGI. The CDR3 covers 15 residues. The V and J ends lost 0 bases and 8 bases respectively, with 16 bases between them. CDR3 region: CASSYSGTRLNGYTF. Here the CDR3 DNA reads TGTGCCAGCAGTTACTCAGGGACAAGGCTTAACGGCTACACCTTC.